This entry describes one T cell receptor beta chain. The data derive from a study of blood T cell repertoires in COVID-19. Study summary: Sources were T cells, B-cell-depleted T cells, or PBMCs; the material itself was cDNA or gDNA.

The junction had 9 bases not matched to a gene; V was cut back by 4 bases and J by 5 bases. The CDR3 contains 15 residues. From germline, CDR1 is SGHRS and CDR2 YFSETQ. This table comes from immunoSEQ multiplex PCR, and its TCRdb copy is limited to in-frame clones, with some not included. This table has a few hundred thousand clones, 70% to 90% appearing once. The TCR sequence derives from a woman under 40 who had recovered from COVID-19. The specimen sequenced was peripheral blood. The chain combines TRBV5-1 with TRBJ1-1; 9 positions agree with TRBD1. CDR3 sequence: CASSATQGARTEAFF. The CDR3 DNA is TGCGCCAGCAGCGCGACACAGGGGGCGAGGACTGAAGCTTTCTTT.